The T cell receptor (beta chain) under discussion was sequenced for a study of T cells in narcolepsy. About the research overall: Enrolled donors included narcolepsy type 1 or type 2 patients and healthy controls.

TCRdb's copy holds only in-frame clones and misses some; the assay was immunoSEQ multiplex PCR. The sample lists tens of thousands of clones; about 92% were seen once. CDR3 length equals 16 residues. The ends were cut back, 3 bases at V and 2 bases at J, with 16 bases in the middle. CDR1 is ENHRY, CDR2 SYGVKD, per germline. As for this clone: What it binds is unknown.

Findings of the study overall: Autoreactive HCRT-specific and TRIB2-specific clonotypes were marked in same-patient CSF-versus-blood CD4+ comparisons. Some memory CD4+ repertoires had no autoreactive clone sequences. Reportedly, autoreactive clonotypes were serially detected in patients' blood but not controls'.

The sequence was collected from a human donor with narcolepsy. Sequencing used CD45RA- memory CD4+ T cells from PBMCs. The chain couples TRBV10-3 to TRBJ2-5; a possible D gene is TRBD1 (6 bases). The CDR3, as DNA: TGTGCCATCAGTGATTCCAGGGGTAAGGAGCAAGAGACCCAGTACTTC. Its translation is CAISDSRGKEQETQYF.